This entry is about one T cell receptor beta chain. The V gene end was trimmed by 6 bases and the J gene end by 0 bases; junction bases not matched to a gene: 5. Germline CDR1 and CDR2: LNHDA and SQIVND (reference sequence). This CDR3 comprises 15 residues. This sample was included in a study of T cell changes during pregnancy in multiple sclerosis. The data were produced by immunoSEQ multiplex PCR, yet TCRdb's version contains in-frame clones alone and is incomplete. The sample lists just under 20,000 clones, roughly 87% occurring once. The V gene is TRBV19, the J gene TRBJ2-1; 7 nucleotides align to TRBD1. This receptor was taken from a female donor in good health, enrolled as a control in a pregnancy study. The source material was CD8+ T cells from peripheral blood mononuclear cells, sampled in the second trimester of pregnancy. The CDR3: CASSTDRVSYNEQFF. For the CDR3, the DNA is TGTGCCAGTAGCACAGACAGGGTCTCCTACAATGAGCAGTTCTTC.